One sample yielded the 25 T cell receptor beta chains listed below, sequenced in a study of tissue T cells after allogeneic stem cell transplantation. TCRdb's copy holds only in-frame clones and misses some; the assay was immunoSEQ multiplex PCR. The profile shows about 550 clones, approximately 73% of them singletons. The input for sequencing was blood, taken at autopsy. These receptors originate from a female patient aged 18 to 49 with steroid-refractory graft-versus-host disease after an allogeneic stem cell transplant. A share of the T cells may be of graft donor origin.

The V and J genes are TRBV6-5 and TRBJ2-7, with 9 positions matching TRBD2. This CDR3 has 15 residues. Trimming cost V 6 bases and J 2 bases; bases outside gene matches: 8. Germline V gene lookup returns CDR1 MNHEY and CDR2 SVGAGI. The CDR3 nucleotides read TGTGCCAGCAGGCGGCTAGCGGGGCGGACCTACGAGCAGTACTTC. It encodes CASRRLAGRTYEQYF.

In this sample, this clone is large. This chain uses TRBV7-9 with TRBJ2-7; D may be TRBD2 (5 bases). The CDR3 runs 14 residues. Trimming removed 1 base from V and 2 bases from J, with 9 bases in between. CDR1 SEHNR and CDR2 FQNEAQ come from the germline V gene (reference sequence). The CDR3 coding sequence is TGTGCCAGCAGCTTAGGCGGGTTTGCCTACGAGCAGTACTTC. It is translated as CASSLGGFAYEQYF.

This sequence joins TRBV19 and TRBJ2-5; no firm D call. CDR1 is LNHDA and CDR2 is SQIVND in the germline V gene (reference sequence). Trimming pared 4 bases from V and 3 bases from J, leaving 9 bases between. The length of the CDR3 is 13 residues. CDR3 amino acids: CASSTSPEETQYF. For the CDR3, the DNA is TGTGCCAGTAGTACATCCCCAGAAGAGACCCAGTACTTC.

This chain uses TRBV5-1 with TRBJ2-1; 11 bases match TRBD2. In germline, CDR1 is SGHRS, CDR2 YFSETQ. The CDR3 covers 21 residues. Trimming cost V 4 bases and J 7 bases; bases outside gene matches: 25. In nucleotides, the CDR3 is TGCGCCAGCAGCCAGCTCATTAGCGGGAGGGCCGAGTCTGCGTTAGGAAATGAGCAGTTCTTC. This gives the protein CASSQLISGRAESALGNEQFF.

The chain uses TRBV6-5 and TRBJ1-1, with D perhaps matching TRBD1 (5 bases). Trimming cost V 1 base and J 5 bases, with 8 bases left between them. The germline V gene encodes CDR1 MNHEY and CDR2 SVGAGI. This CDR3 contains 13 residues. CDR3 sequence reads: CASSYWGWTEAFF. In nucleotides, the CDR3 is TGTGCCAGCAGTTACTGGGGGTGGACTGAAGCTTTCTTT.

The V gene is TRBV7-2, the J gene TRBJ2-4, with a weak D call TRBD2 (5 bases). CDR1 and CDR2 (germline): SGHTA, FQGNSA. V lost 2 bases, J lost 3 bases, and 17 bases lay in between. The CDR3 consists of 17 residues. The CDR3 reads CASSLSPPGMGKNIQYF. The CDR3 DNA is TGTGCCAGCAGCTTAAGTCCGCCGGGAATGGGCAAAAACATTCAGTACTTC.

The genes are TRBV19 and TRBJ1-5; D is possibly TRBD1 (5 bases). Between the trimmed V and J ends, which lost 0 bases and 7 bases, there was a span of 16 bases. CDR1 is LNHDA, CDR2 SQIVND, per germline (reference sequence). The CDR3 runs to 16 residues. The CDR3 loop reads CASSIDREQVEQPQHF. CDR3 coding DNA: TGTGCCAGTAGTATAGATCGAGAACAGGTAGAGCAGCCCCAGCATTTT.

The chain recombines TRBV9 with TRBJ1-3, with D hard to call. CDR3 length equals 15 residues. The germline V and J ends were trimmed by 3 bases and 0 bases, with 10 bases remaining between them. The germline CDR1 and CDR2 sequences are SGDLS and YYNGEE. The CDR3, as DNA: TGTGCCAGCAGCGCCCATTACCGCTCTGGAAACACCATATATTTT. Translating gives CASSAHYRSGNTIYF.

This chain joins TRBV10-3 and TRBJ2-7; D may be TRBD1 (5 bases). V shed 5 bases and J shed 3 bases, with 14 bases lying between them. This CDR3 region has 14 residues. The germline CDR1 and CDR2 sequences are ENHRY and SYGVKD. The CDR3 protein is CAISMTDRRYEQYF. The CDR3 DNA reads as TGTGCCATCAGTATGACTGACAGACGCTACGAGCAGTACTTC.

The J gene is TRBJ1-2, the V gene TRBV5-1; D ambiguous. With 1 base removed from V and 4 bases from J, the gap between germline ends came to 11 bases. Germline CDR1 and CDR2: SGHRS and YFSETQ. The CDR3 loop spans 14 amino acids. The CDR3, as DNA: TGCGCCAGCAGCTTGAGCTCCGTAGGCTATGGCTACACCTTC. Translation: CASSLSSVGYGYTF.

This chain uses TRBV27 with TRBJ2-7; a possible D gene is TRBD2 (7 bases). CDR1 and CDR2 from the germline V gene are MNHEY and SMNVEV (reference sequence). Deletions cut 10 bases from V and 6 bases from J, with 19 bases between. There are 13 residues in the CDR3. CDR3 amino acids: CATGGGGGSEQYF. The CDR3 region has the DNA TGTGCCACCGGGGGAGGGGGTGGGAGCGAGCAGTACTTC.

The rearrangement links TRBV5-1 to TRBJ2-7; 11 bases match TRBD2. The V gene's germline CDR1 is SGHRS and CDR2 YFSETQ. The CDR3 has 16 residues. The junction had 2 bases not matched to a gene; V was cut back by 0 bases and J by 0 bases. The CDR3 nucleotides read TGCGCCAGCAGCTTGGTTCTAGCGGGAGGCTCCTACGAGCAGTACTTC. Translating gives CASSLVLAGGSYEQYF.

V usage is TRBV10-2 and J usage is TRBJ1-1; D uncertain. CDR1 is WSHSY, CDR2 SAAADI, per germline. The CDR3 runs to 14 residues. V was pared by 5 bases and J by 1 base, with 11 bases between. CDR3 nucleotides: TGCGCCAGCAGTATTTTACTCCGGAACACTGAAGCTTTCTTT. Its protein product is CASSILLRNTEAFF.

The V call is TRBV4-1, the J call TRBJ2-2; tentatively, D is TRBD1 (5 bases). Trimming took 2 bases from V and 9 from J, leaving 19 bases between them. CDR3 length: 16 amino acids. Germline CDR1 is MGHRA and CDR2 is YSYEKL. The CDR3 coding sequence is TGCGCCAGCAGCCAAATCGCGTCAGGGTTTTTTTGGGAGCTGTTTTTT. It codes for CASSQIASGFFWELFF.

The chain uses TRBV4-1 and TRBJ2-3; weak D call: TRBD2 (7 bases). The CDR3 totals 17 residues. Germline V gene sequence: CDR1 MGHRA, CDR2 YSYEKL. V gave up 2 bases and J gave up 10 bases, with 25 bases separating them. The CDR3 DNA reads as TGCGCCAGCAGCCAATGGGGGCGGGGGAGGAAGTTGGGTGCGCAGTATTTT. Its translation is CASSQWGRGRKLGAQYF.

In its sample, this clone was seen a few times. This chain joins TRBV15 and TRBJ1-5; TRBD1 aligns across 10 bases. V gave up 3 bases and J gave up 4 bases; unmatched junction bases: 3. The CDR3 covers 15 residues. Germline CDR1 LNHNV, CDR2 YYDKDF (reference sequence). The CDR3 protein is CATSRGQGPNQPQHF. The DNA for the CDR3 is TGTGCCACCAGCAGGGGACAGGGGCCAAATCAGCCCCAGCATTTT.

The chain joins TRBV21-1 to TRBJ2-1; the table names TRBD2, a call not compared with the DNA. TRBV21-1 is flagged as a pseudogene. CDR3 length equals 17 residues. CDR3: CASRIPGLAEPYNEQFF. The CDR3 region has the DNA TGTGCCAGCAGAATACCGGGACTAGCGGAGCCATACAATGAGCAGTTCTTC.

This CDR3 is CASSPGGADWRIAKNIQYF. The CDR3 region has the DNA TGCGCCAGCAGCCCAGGGGGCGCGGATTGGCGAATAGCCAAAAACATTCAGTACTTC. The chain is built from TRBV5-1 and TRBJ2-4, with 8 bases matching TRBD1. Looked up from germline, CDR1 is SGHRS and CDR2 is YFSETQ. J was trimmed by 0 bases and V by 4 bases; bases with no gene match: 15. The CDR3 is 19 amino acids.

The J gene is TRBJ2-7, the V gene TRBV30, with 7 bases that match TRBD2. Trimming cost V 4 bases and J 2 bases; bases outside gene matches: 2. Germline V gene data show CDR1 as GTSNPN and CDR2 as SVGIG (reference sequence). This CDR3 spans 12 amino acids. The CDR3 bases are TGTGCCTGGACTAGCGGACCCTACGAGCAGTACTTC. This codes for CAWTSGPYEQYF. Filled out from reference TRBV30 and TRBJ2-7, the complete variable domain reads SQTIHQWPATLVQPVGSPLSLECTVEGTSNPNLYWYRQAAGRGLQLLFYSVGIGQISSEVPQNLSASRPQDRQFILSSKKLLLSDSGFYLCAWTSGPYEQYFGPGTRLTVT.

The V call is TRBV27, the J call TRBJ2-5; a weak D match, TRBD1 (5 bases). Per germline, CDR1 MNHEY and CDR2 SMNVEV (reference sequence). The CDR3 covers 15 residues. V was shortened by 3 bases and J by 7 bases, with 18 bases between the two germline ends. The CDR3 loop is CASSFLSGIRGTQYF. In nucleotides, the CDR3 is TGTGCCAGCAGTTTCCTATCAGGGATTCGCGGGACCCAGTACTTC.

J is TRBJ2-3 and V is TRBV20-1; D gene uncertain. This CDR3 contains 11 residues. Germline V gives CDR1 DFQATT, CDR2 SNEGSKA (reference sequence). Trimming shortened V by 3 bases and J by 10 bases, and 11 bases separated the two germline ends. The CDR3 DNA is TGCAGTGCTAGGGCGGACGTTGCGCAGTATTTT. Protein: CSARADVAQYF.

This rearrangement joins TRBV7-2 to TRBJ1-4; a possible D gene is TRBD1 (5 bases). With 0 bases removed from V and 13 bases from J, the gap between germline ends came to 9 bases. The germline CDR1 and CDR2 sequences are SGHTA and FQGNSA. The CDR3 contains 12 residues. The CDR3: CASSLAGELLFF. Here the CDR3 DNA reads TGTGCCAGCAGCTTAGCGGGGGAATTACTGTTTTTT.

The chain couples TRBV25-1 to TRBJ1-1, with a possible D match to TRBD1 (5 bases). Germline CDR1 reads MGHDK; CDR2 reads SYGVNS. V was shortened by 5 bases and J by 9 bases, with 22 bases between the two germline ends. The CDR3 covers 15 residues. DNA of the CDR3: TGTGCCAGCAGTCCCGTCTGGGGGGATGAACCTAAAGCTTTCTTT. Translating gives CASSPVWGDEPKAFF.

J is TRBJ2-7 and V is TRBV4-1; D is uncertain. The CDR3 has 17 amino acids. Germline CDR1 MGHRA, CDR2 YSYEKL. With 1 base removed from V and 3 bases from J, the gap between germline ends came to 19 bases. The CDR3 region is CASSQAPIPRKGYEQYF. The CDR3 coding sequence is TGCGCCAGCAGCCAAGCCCCGATCCCCAGGAAAGGCTACGAGCAGTACTTC.

This sequence joins TRBV15 and TRBJ2-1; the match to TRBD2 covers 8 bases. This CDR3 comprises 15 residues. Germline values: CDR1 LNHNV, CDR2 YYDKDF (reference sequence). Trimming removed 0 bases from V and 2 bases from J; junction bases left unmatched: 0. CDR3 in DNA: TGTGCCACCAGCAGAGAGCGGGAGGCCTACAATGAGCAGTTCTTC. Translated: CATSREREAYNEQFF.